Here is one T cell receptor (beta chain) with its context. V was pared by 5 bases and J by 1 base, with 4 bases of the junction left unmatched. Germline assignment: CDR1 GTSNPN and CDR2 SVGIG (reference sequence). The CDR3 contains 13 residues. The repertoire was sequenced with immunoSEQ multiplex PCR; TCRdb's copy has only in-frame clones and lacks some. The table records approximately 170,000 clones, about 81% of them present only once. This sample is part of a study of blood T cell repertoires in COVID-19. For the study at large: The analysed material was cDNA or gDNA that came from T cells, B-cell-depleted T cells, or PBMCs.

This chain joins TRBV30 and TRBJ1-2, with 7 bases lining up with TRBD1. This sequence originates from a human donor in a cohort sampled during active COVID-19. The sample consisted of peripheral blood. The CDR3 DNA reads as TGTGCCTGGGATAGGGGGCTTAACTATGGCTACACCTTC. Translation gives CAWDRGLNYGYTF.